Sequencing of this T cell receptor beta chain was carried out in a study of OX40 agonist ivuxolimab in advanced cancers. Broader study findings: The authors also found low normalized T-cell clonal expansion in some nonresponders. In the 0.1 to 3.0 mg/kg range, CD4+ and CD8+ blood T cells had expanded clonally by week 6.

On this clone: What it binds is unknown.

Sequencing was performed with immunoSEQ multiplex PCR; in TCRdb, only in-frame clones are kept and a portion is missing. This sample has around 80,000 clones, with approximately 86% found just once. V lost 5 bases, J lost 1 base, and 3 bases stayed unmatched. CDR3 length: 15 residues. The germline V gene has CDR1 PRHDT and CDR2 FYEKMQ (reference sequence). The V call is TRBV13, the J call TRBJ2-3, with TRBD2 identical over 10 bases. Sequences were derived from CD4+ or CD8+ T cells sorted from blood, sampled in a trial of the OX40 agonist ivuxolimab. This clonotype was obtained from an adult with an advanced solid tumor such as melanoma, head and neck, liver or kidney cancer. This chain's CDR3 is CASSRGLAGTDTQYF. Written as DNA, the CDR3 is TGTGCCAGCAGCCGAGGACTAGCGGGCACAGATACGCAGTATTTT.